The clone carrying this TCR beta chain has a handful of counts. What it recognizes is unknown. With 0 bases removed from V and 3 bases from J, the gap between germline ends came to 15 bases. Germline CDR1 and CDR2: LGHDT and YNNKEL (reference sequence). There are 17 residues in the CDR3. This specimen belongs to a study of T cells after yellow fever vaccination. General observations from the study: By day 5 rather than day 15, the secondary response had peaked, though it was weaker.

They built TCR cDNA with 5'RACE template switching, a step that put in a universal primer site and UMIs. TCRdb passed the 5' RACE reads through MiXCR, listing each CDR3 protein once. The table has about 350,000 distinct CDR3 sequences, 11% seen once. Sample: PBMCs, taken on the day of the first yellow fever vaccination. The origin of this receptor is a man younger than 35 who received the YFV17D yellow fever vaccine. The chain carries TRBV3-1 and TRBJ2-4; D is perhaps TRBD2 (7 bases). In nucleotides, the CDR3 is TGTGCCAGCAGCCAAGATTGGGGGGGGGCCGTCAAAAACATTCAGTACTTC. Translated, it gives CASSQDWGGAVKNIQYF. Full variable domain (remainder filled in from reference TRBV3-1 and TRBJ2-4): DTAVSQTPKYLVTQMGNDKSIKCEQNLGHDTMYWYKQDSKKFLKIMFSYNNKELIINETVPNRFSPKSPDKAHLNLHINSLELGDSAVYFCASSQDWGGAVKNIQYFGAGTRLSVL.